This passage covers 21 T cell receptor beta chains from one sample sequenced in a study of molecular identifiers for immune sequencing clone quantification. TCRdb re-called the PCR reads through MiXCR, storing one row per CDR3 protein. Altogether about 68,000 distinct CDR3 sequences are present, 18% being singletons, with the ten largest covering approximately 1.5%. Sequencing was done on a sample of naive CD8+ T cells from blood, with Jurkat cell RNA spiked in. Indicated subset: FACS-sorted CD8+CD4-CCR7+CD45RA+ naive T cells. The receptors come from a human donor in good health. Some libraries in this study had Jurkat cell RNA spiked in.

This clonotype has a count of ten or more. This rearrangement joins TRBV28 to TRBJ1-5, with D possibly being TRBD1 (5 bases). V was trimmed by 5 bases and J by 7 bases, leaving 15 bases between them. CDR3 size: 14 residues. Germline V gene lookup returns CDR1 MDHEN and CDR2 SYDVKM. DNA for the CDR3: TGTGCCAGCAGTCCGGGAGGGTCAGGGCAGCCCCAGCATTTT. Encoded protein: CASSPGGSGQPQHF.

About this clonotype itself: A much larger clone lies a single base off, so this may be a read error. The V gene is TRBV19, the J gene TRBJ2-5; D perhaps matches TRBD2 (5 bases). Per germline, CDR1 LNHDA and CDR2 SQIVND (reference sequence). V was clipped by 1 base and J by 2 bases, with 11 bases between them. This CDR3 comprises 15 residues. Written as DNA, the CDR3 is TGTGCCAGTAGTATAGGGGTAGCGTATCAAGAGACCCAGTACTTC. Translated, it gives CASSIGVAYQETQYF.

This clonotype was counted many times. CDR3 sequence: CASSQASGSFYEQYF. The DNA for the CDR3 is TGCGCCAGCAGCCAAGCTAGCGGGAGCTTCTACGAGCAGTACTTC. This rearrangement joins TRBV4-1 to TRBJ2-7, with TRBD2 matching over 10 bases. This CDR3 region has 15 residues. Trimming removed 1 base from V and 3 bases from J; junction bases left unmatched: 3. The germline V gene encodes CDR1 MGHRA and CDR2 YSYEKL.

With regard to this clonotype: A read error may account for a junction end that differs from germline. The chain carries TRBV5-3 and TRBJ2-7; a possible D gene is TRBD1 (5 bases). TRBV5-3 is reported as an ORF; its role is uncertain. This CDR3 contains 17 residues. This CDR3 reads CASSLALTGPKFYEQYF. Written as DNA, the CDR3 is TGTGCCAGCAGCTTGGCCCTAACAGGCCCTAAATTCTACGAGCAGTACTTC.

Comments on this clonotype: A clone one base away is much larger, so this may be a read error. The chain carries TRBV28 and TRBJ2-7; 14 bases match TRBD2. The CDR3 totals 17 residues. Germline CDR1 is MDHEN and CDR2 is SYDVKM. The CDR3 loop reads CAGSRLAGGPRDYEQYF. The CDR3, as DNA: TGTGCCGGCAGTCGACTAGCGGGAGGGCCTCGGGACTACGAGCAGTACTTC.

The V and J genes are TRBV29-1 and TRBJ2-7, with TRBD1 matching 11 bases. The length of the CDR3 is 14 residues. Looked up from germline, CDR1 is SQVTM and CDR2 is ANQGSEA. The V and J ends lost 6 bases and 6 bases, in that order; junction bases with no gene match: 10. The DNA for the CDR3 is TGCAGCGTGATACCGGGACAGGGGGGATCCGAGCAGTACTTC. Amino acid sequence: CSVIPGQGGSEQYF.

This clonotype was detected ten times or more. The CDR3 reads CASSPARGGGNTEAFF. The CDR3 coding sequence is TGTGCCAGCTCACCCGCGCGCGGGGGTGGCAACACTGAAGCTTTCTTT. V gene TRBV18 combines with J gene TRBJ1-1; D is possibly TRBD1 (5 bases). Trimming removed 3 bases from V and 2 bases from J, with 16 bases in between. Germline V gene lookup returns CDR1 KGHSH and CDR2 LQKENI. The CDR3 consists of 16 residues.

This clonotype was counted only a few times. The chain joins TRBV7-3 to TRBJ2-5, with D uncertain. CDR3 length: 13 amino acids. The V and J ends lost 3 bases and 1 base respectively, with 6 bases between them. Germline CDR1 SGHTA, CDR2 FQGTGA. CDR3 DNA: TGTGCCAGCAGCTTGTTCCCCCAAGAGACCCAGTACTTC. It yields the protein CASSLFPQETQYF. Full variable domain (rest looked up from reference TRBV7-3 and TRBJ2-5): GAGVSQTPSNKVTEKGKYVELRCDPISGHTALYWYRQSLGQGPEFLIYFQGTGAADDSGLPNDRFFAVRPEGSVSTLKIQRTERGDSAVYLCASSLFPQETQYFGPGTRLLVL.

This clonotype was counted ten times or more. The chain's CDR3 is CASSLQEGLLKSPLHF. The DNA of the CDR3 is TGTGCCAGCAGCTTACAGGAGGGACTCCTAAAATCACCCCTCCACTTT. This rearrangement joins TRBV7-9 to TRBJ1-6; perhaps TRBD1 as D (5 bases). Trimming stripped 2 bases from V and 10 bases from J, with 18 bases between. The CDR3 length is 16 residues. The germline V gene encodes CDR1 SEHNR and CDR2 FQNEAQ (reference sequence).

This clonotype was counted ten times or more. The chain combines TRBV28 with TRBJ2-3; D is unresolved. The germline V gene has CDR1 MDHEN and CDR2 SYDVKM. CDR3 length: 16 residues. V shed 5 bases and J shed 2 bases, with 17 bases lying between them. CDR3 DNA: TGTGCCAGCAGTCTGAGGTATTACCCAGCCACAGATACGCAGTATTTT. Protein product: CASSLRYYPATDTQYF.

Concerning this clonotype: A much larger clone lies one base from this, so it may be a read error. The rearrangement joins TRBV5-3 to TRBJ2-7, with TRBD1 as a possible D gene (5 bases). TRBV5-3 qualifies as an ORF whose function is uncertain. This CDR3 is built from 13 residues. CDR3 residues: CASSSENGAEQYF. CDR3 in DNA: TGTGCCAGCAGCTCGGAGAATGGGGCCGAGCAGTACTTC.

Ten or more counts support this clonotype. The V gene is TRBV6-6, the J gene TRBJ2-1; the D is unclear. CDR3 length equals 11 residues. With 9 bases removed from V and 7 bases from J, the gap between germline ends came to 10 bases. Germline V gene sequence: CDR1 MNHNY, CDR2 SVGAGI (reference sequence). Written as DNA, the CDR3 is TGTGCCAGTGGGCCGAGTAATGAGCAGTTCTTC. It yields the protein CASGPSNEQFF.

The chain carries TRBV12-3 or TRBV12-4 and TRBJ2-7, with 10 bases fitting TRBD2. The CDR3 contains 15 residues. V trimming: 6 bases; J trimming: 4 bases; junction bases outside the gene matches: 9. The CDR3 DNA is TGTGCCAGCAGCCCCTTTGCTAGCGGGGGTTACGAGCAGTACTTC. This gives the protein CASSPFASGGYEQYF.

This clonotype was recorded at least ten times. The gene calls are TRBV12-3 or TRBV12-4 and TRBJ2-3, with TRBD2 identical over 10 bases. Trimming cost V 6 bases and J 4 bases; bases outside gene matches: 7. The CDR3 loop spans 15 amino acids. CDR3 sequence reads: CASRPGLASPDTQYF. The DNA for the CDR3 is TGTGCCAGCAGACCGGGACTAGCGTCCCCAGATACGCAGTATTTT.

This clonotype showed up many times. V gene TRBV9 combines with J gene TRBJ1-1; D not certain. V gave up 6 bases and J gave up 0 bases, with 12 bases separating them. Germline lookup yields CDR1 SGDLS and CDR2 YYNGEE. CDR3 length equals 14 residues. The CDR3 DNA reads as TGTGCCAGCAACCCAGGATCAATGAACACTGAAGCTTTCTTT. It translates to CASNPGSMNTEAFF.

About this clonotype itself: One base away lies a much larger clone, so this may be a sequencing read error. The CDR3 loop is CASSLTGITVDTQYF. For the CDR3, the DNA is TGTGCCAGCAGCCTTACCGGGATAACAGTTGATACGCAGTATTTT. The genes are TRBV27 and TRBJ2-3; maybe TRBD2 (5 bases). This CDR3 is 15 amino acids long. Germline-derived CDR1 and CDR2 are MNHEY and SMNVEV (reference sequence). Trimming removed 6 bases from V and 6 bases from J, with 19 bases in between.

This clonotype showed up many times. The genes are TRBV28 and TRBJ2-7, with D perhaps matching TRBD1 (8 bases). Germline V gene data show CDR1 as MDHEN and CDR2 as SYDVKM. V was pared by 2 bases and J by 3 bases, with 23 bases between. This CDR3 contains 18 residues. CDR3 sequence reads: CASSLPGRGTGLVYEQYF. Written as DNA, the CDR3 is TGTGCCAGCAGTTTACCAGGGAGGGGGACAGGTCTGGTCTACGAGCAGTACTTC.

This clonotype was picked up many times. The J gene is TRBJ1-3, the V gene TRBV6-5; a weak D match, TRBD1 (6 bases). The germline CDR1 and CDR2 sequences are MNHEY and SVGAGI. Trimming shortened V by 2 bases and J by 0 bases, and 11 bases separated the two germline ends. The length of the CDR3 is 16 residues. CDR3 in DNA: TGTGCCAGCAGTTACAGGACAGCCGACTCTGGAAACACCATATATTTT. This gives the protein CASSYRTADSGNTIYF.

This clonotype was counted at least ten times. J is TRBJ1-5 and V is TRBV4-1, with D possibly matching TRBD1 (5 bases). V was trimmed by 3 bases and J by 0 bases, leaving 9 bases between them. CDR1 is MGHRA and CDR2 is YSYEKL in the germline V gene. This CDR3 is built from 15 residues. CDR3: CASSQRGDSNQPQHF. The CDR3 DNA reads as TGCGCCAGCAGCCAGAGGGGAGATAGCAATCAGCCCCAGCATTTT.

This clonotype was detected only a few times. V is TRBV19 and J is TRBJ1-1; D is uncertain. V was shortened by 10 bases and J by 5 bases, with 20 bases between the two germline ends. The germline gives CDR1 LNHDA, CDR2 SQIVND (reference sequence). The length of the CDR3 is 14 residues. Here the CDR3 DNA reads TGTGCCACCACTCATCCGAGAGGTGAGACTGAAGCTTTCTTT. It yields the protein CATTHPRGETEAFF.

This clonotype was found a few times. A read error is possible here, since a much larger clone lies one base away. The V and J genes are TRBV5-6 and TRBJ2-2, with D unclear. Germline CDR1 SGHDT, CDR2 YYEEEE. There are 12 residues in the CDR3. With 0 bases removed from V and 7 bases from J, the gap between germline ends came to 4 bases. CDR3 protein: CASSLVNGELFF. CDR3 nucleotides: TGTGCCAGCAGCTTGGTTAACGGGGAGCTGTTTTTT.